These 13 T cell receptor beta chains came from one sample sequenced in a study of cytomegalovirus exposure and HLA in healthy donors. The PCR contained 60 Vbeta and 13 Jbeta primers. Clones were sequenced by immunoSEQ multiplex PCR, and TCRdb holds only the in-frame ones, with some missing. This table lists almost 45,000 clones. Sequenced material: PBMCs. These receptors were collected from a male donor in good health and CMV-seronegative.

The J gene is TRBJ2-1, the V gene TRBV7-6; 7 nucleotides match TRBD1. CDR3 size: 15 residues. J was trimmed by 6 bases and V by 5 bases; bases with no gene match: 10. Germline-derived CDR1 and CDR2 are SGHVS and FNYEAQ. CDR3 in DNA: TGTGCCAGCAGCGACACCCGGGACAGAAGCAATGAGCAGTTCTTC. Translated: CASSDTRDRSNEQFF.

This sequence joins TRBV5-1 and TRBJ1-4; D is perhaps TRBD1 (5 bases). The CDR3 runs 11 residues. The V and J ends lost 0 bases and 11 bases respectively, with 5 bases between them. Germline CDR1 reads SGHRS; CDR2 reads YFSETQ. The CDR3 bases are TGCGCCAGCAGCTTGGAGGGGAAACTGTTTTTT. It yields the protein CASSLEGKLFF.

The rearrangement links TRBV29-1 to TRBJ2-6; 9 bases fit TRBD1. The CDR3 extends over 16 amino acids. Germline V gene lookup returns CDR1 SQVTM and CDR2 ANQGSEA. Trimming at V came to 7 bases and at J to 2 bases, leaving 9 bases not matched to a gene. CDR3 bases: TGCAGCGCCTGGGACAGGGCCACCCCTGGGGCCAACGTCCTGACTTTC. Protein sequence: CSAWDRATPGANVLTF.

This chain links TRBV27 with TRBJ2-7; tentatively, D is TRBD2 (5 bases). The germline V gene encodes CDR1 MNHEY and CDR2 SMNVEV (reference sequence). Trimming left V 1 base short and J 0 bases short, with 16 bases between. The CDR3 consists of 17 residues. The CDR3 coding sequence is TGTGCCAGCAGTTTATTGGGCAGGTCTAGCCCCTCCTACGAGCAGTACTTC. This encodes CASSLLGRSSPSYEQYF.

The rearrangement links TRBV30 to TRBJ1-3; no definite D call. The CDR3 is made up of 13 amino acids. CDR1 is GTSNPN, CDR2 SVGIG, per germline (reference sequence). Between the trimmed V and J ends, which lost 0 bases and 1 base, there was a span of 4 bases. In nucleotides, the CDR3 is TGTGCCTGGAGTGTCCAGTCTGGAAACACCATATATTTT. It translates to CAWSVQSGNTIYF.

The chain joins TRBV7-9 to TRBJ1-1; D ambiguous. The CDR3 has 14 residues. Trimming shortened V by 4 bases and J by 1 base, and 10 bases separated the two germline ends. Germline lookup yields CDR1 SEHNR and CDR2 FQNEAQ (reference sequence). The CDR3 here is CASSSKTENTEAFF. The CDR3 DNA is TGTGCCAGCAGCTCCAAAACAGAGAACACTGAAGCTTTCTTT.

V gene TRBV28 combines with J gene TRBJ2-1; D perhaps matches TRBD1 (6 bases). The CDR3 length is 15 residues. V was cut by 2 bases and J by 9 bases, with 17 bases left in between. The germline gives CDR1 MDHEN, CDR2 SYDVKM. CDR3 bases: TGTGCCAGCAGTTTAGGGGCAGGGGTACGTAGTGAGCAGTTCTTC. This gives the protein CASSLGAGVRSEQFF. The full variable domain, completed using reference TRBV28 and TRBJ2-1, is DVKVTQSSRYLVKRTGEKVFLECVQDMDHENMFWYRQDPGLGLRLIYFSYDVKMKEKGDIPEGYSVSREKKERFSLILESASTNQTSMYLCASSLGAGVRSEQFFGPGTRLTVL.

The V gene is TRBV30, the J gene TRBJ1-5, with 8 nucleotides matching TRBD1. Germline V gene lookup returns CDR1 GTSNPN and CDR2 SVGIG (reference sequence). This CDR3 comprises 15 residues. Trimming removed 5 bases from V and 2 bases from J; junction bases left unmatched: 8. The CDR3 loop is CAWDRGGEGNQPQHF. The CDR3, as DNA: TGTGCCTGGGACAGGGGAGGAGAGGGCAATCAGCCCCAGCATTTT.

This chain connects TRBV27 to TRBJ2-1; perhaps TRBD1 as D (6 bases). Trimming took off 5 bases at V and 0 bases at J, with 8 bases between the two ends. CDR1 MNHEY and CDR2 SMNVEV come from the germline V gene (reference sequence). CDR3 length equals 14 residues. This CDR3 is CASSQGSSYNEQFF. The CDR3 DNA sequence: TGTGCCAGCAGTCAGGGGAGCTCCTACAATGAGCAGTTCTTC.

The chain is built from TRBV11-2 and TRBJ1-1; tentatively, D is TRBD1 (5 bases). CDR3 size: 15 residues. Germline values: CDR1 SGHAT, CDR2 FQNNGV. Trimming removed 4 bases from V and 11 bases from J, with 23 bases in between. CDR3 nucleotides: TGTGCCAGCAGCTCCCACAGGACGGAAAAAATGGCCGCTTTCTTT. Translating gives CASSSHRTEKMAAFF. The variable domain in full, with the rest retrieved from reference TRBV11-2 and TRBJ1-1, is EAGVAQSPRYKIIEKRQSVAFWCNPISGHATLYWYQQILGQGPKLLIQFQNNGVVDDSQLPKDRFSAERLKGVDSTLKIQPAKLEDSAVYLCASSSHRTEKMAAFFGQGTRLTVV.

The rearrangement links TRBV9 to TRBJ2-3, with D maybe TRBD2 (6 bases). Trimming pared 0 bases from V and 6 bases from J, leaving 11 bases between. In germline, CDR1 is SGDLS, CDR2 YYNGEE. This CDR3 region has 14 residues. In DNA, the CDR3 is TGTGCCAGCAGCGTAGGCCCTAGCGTGGATACGCAGTATTTT. Translated: CASSVGPSVDTQYF.

CDR3 bases: TGTGCCAGTAGTGGACAGTATAGCAATCAGCCCCAGCATTTT. Protein product: CASSGQYSNQPQHF. V gene TRBV19 combines with J gene TRBJ1-5, with D perhaps matching TRBD1 (6 bases). Germline V gene data show CDR1 as LNHDA and CDR2 as SQIVND (reference sequence). V lost 5 bases, J lost 0 bases, and 8 bases lay in between. The CDR3 length is 14 residues.

J is TRBJ1-5 and V is TRBV27, with a possible D match to TRBD1 (6 bases). This CDR3 comprises 15 residues. V was trimmed by 6 bases and J by 0 bases, leaving 12 bases between them. Germline values: CDR1 MNHEY, CDR2 SMNVEV (reference sequence). The CDR3 is CASSRGGGSNQPQHF. The CDR3 region has the DNA TGTGCCAGCAGCCGGGGAGGGGGTAGCAATCAGCCCCAGCATTTT.